The entry below gives a single T cell receptor beta chain sequence along with its context. These data belong to a study of blood T cell repertoires in COVID-19. The protocol was immunoSEQ multiplex PCR, while the TCRdb copy is restricted to in-frame clones and leaves out a portion. The sample lists around 300,000 clones; 90% to 95% were seen once. Sequencing was carried out using peripheral blood. This TCR derives from a woman aged 25 to 39 with COVID-19, enrolled during active disease.

This chain's CDR3 is CASSQVNFEAFF. The CDR3 DNA reads as TGTGCCAGCAGCCAAGTGAACTTTGAAGCTTTCTTT. The rearrangement uses TRBV14 and TRBJ1-1; D is ambiguous. Trimming left V 1 base short and J 7 bases short, with 7 bases between. The CDR3 is 12 amino acids. Germline CDR1 and CDR2: SGHDN and FVKESK.